Below are 30 T cell receptor beta chains sequenced from a single sample in a study of cytomegalovirus exposure and HLA in healthy donors. Some clones are missing from TCRdb's copy, which holds only in-frame ones; the method was immunoSEQ multiplex PCR. This table has about 110,000 clones, about 85% appearing once. The specimen was PBMCs. These receptors came from a woman in her late teens or twenties in good health and CMV-seronegative.

This clone was observed a handful of times. The rearrangement links TRBV7-9 to TRBJ2-3, with D perhaps matching TRBD2 (5 bases). There are 14 residues in the CDR3. Trimming shortened V by 4 bases and J by 5 bases, and 13 bases separated the two germline ends. The germline CDR1 and CDR2 sequences are SEHNR and FQNEAQ (reference sequence). CDR3 sequence: CASSSSLAGDTQYF. CDR3 in DNA: TGTGCCAGCAGCTCCTCGCTGGCGGGAGATACGCAGTATTTT.

The CDR3 coding sequence is TGTGCCAGCAGTTTATCTCGTTTTTCGGGACAGGGTCTTCCTGAAGCTTTCTTT. Translated: CASSLSRFSGQGLPEAFF. V is TRBV28 and J is TRBJ1-1; TRBD1 matches at 9 bases. With V trimmed by 1 base and J by 6 bases, 15 bases remained unmatched. Germline V gives CDR1 MDHEN, CDR2 SYDVKM. This CDR3 region has 18 residues. Using reference TRBV28 and TRBJ1-1 for the parts outside the CDR3, the full variable domain is DVKVTQSSRYLVKRTGEKVFLECVQDMDHENMFWYRQDPGLGLRLIYFSYDVKMKEKGDIPEGYSVSREKKERFSLILESASTNQTSMYLCASSLSRFSGQGLPEAFFGQGTRLTVV.

The chain carries TRBV28 and TRBJ1-2; 9 bases align to TRBD1. The CDR3 has 13 amino acids. Per germline, CDR1 MDHEN and CDR2 SYDVKM. Unmatched junction bases numbered 8, after V lost 8 bases and J lost 7 bases. CDR3 nucleotides: TGTGCCAGCCAGAGGACAGGGGTCGGTGGCTACACCTTC. This gives the protein CASQRTGVGGYTF.

The chain is built from TRBV2 and TRBJ1-4; D unresolved. The germline gives CDR1 SNHLY, CDR2 FYNNEI. With 5 bases removed from V and 4 bases from J, the gap between germline ends came to 14 bases. This CDR3 is built from 15 residues. The DNA of the CDR3 is TGTGCCAGCAGTCGTCGACCGACGGGTAATGAAAAACTGTTTTTT. This gives the protein CASSRRPTGNEKLFF.

As to this clone: One end of the junction is discordant with germline, which a read error may explain. The genes are TRBV6-6 and TRBJ1-5, with 9 bases lining up with TRBD1. CDR1 MNHNY and CDR2 SVGAGI come from the germline V gene (reference sequence). The CDR3 contains 16 residues. CDR3 bases: TGTGCCAGCAGTTGGGGGACAGGGAGAAGCACTCAGCCCCAGCATTTT. Its protein product is CASSWGTGRSTQPQHF.

This clone was observed a few times. V gene TRBV28 combines with J gene TRBJ1-5; 7 positions agree with TRBD1. The CDR3 runs 17 residues. V lost 1 base, J lost 7 bases, and 13 bases stayed unmatched. Germline V gene data show CDR1 as MDHEN and CDR2 as SYDVKM. The CDR3 sequence: CASSLFNRGARSQPQHF. CDR3 nucleotides: TGTGCCAGCAGTTTATTTAACAGGGGAGCCCGTTCCCAGCCCCAGCATTTT.

The rearrangement uses TRBV6-6 and TRBJ1-5; 9 nucleotides agree with TRBD1. This CDR3 has 16 residues. In germline, CDR1 is MNHNY, CDR2 SVGAGI (reference sequence). J gave up 1 base and V 2 bases, and 3 bases lay outside the gene matches. The CDR3 coding sequence is TGTGCCAGCAGTTACCACAGGGGGCAGAGCAATCAGCCCCAGCATTTT. Translating gives CASSYHRGQSNQPQHF.

The chain recombines TRBV12-2 with TRBJ2-1; the table names TRBD2, a call not compared with the DNA. TRBV12-2 is tagged as a pseudogene. The CDR3 loop spans 17 amino acids. The CDR3 is CASRLAGGHRSYNEQFF. The DNA of the CDR3 is TGTGCAAGCCGACTAGCGGGGGGCCACCGCTCCTACAATGAGCAGTTCTTC.

This rearrangement joins TRBV20-1 to TRBJ1-2; D not certain. The V end lost 0 bases, the J end lost 4 bases, and 3 bases lay between the germline ends. Germline-derived CDR1 and CDR2 are DFQATT and SNEGSKA (reference sequence). The CDR3 loop spans 11 amino acids. The CDR3 nucleotides are TGCAGTGCTAGAGATCTCTATGGCTACACCTTC. Its protein is CSARDLYGYTF.

This chain joins TRBV25-1 and TRBJ2-3; a weak D match, TRBD1 (5 bases). The CDR3 is made up of 14 amino acids. V shed 8 bases and J shed 1 base, with 13 bases lying between them. Germline CDR1 is MGHDK and CDR2 is SYGVNS. CDR3 protein: CASRAGWGTDTQYF. The CDR3 DNA reads as TGTGCCAGCCGCGCAGGGTGGGGCACAGATACGCAGTATTTT.

This clone has more than one count but fewer than ten. The chain recombines TRBV18 with TRBJ1-6; TRBD1 matches at 10 bases. This CDR3 region has 13 residues. CDR1 KGHSH and CDR2 LQKENI come from the germline V gene. The CDR3 here is CASRQGADSPLHF. CDR3 coding DNA: TGTGCGAGCCGACAGGGGGCTGATTCACCCCTCCACTTT.

This clone has a single count. The chain carries TRBV6-6 and TRBJ1-1; D unclear. From germline, CDR1 is MNHNY and CDR2 SVGAGI (reference sequence). The CDR3 is 13 amino acids. Trimming pared 7 bases from V and 0 bases from J, leaving 9 bases between. The CDR3 DNA reads as TGTGCCAGCATCAAAGAGGTGAACACTGAAGCTTTCTTT. Amino acid sequence: CASIKEVNTEAFF.

This chain uses TRBV15 with TRBJ1-2, with 7 bases lining up with TRBD1. J was trimmed by 1 base and V by 5 bases; bases with no gene match: 4. CDR1 LNHNV and CDR2 YYDKDF come from the germline V gene (reference sequence). The CDR3 loop spans 14 amino acids. The CDR3 nucleotides read TGTGCCACCAGCCGCCGGGACAGTAACTATGGCTACACCTTC. Translation: CATSRRDSNYGYTF. Using reference TRBV15 and TRBJ1-2 for the parts outside the CDR3, the full variable domain is DAMVIQNPRYQVTQFGKPVTLSCSQTLNHNVMYWYQQKSSQAPKLLFHYYDKDFNNEADTPDNFQSRRPNTSFCFLDIRSPGLGDTAMYLCATSRRDSNYGYTFGSGTRLTVV.

The chain carries TRBV5-1 and TRBJ2-1; 10 bases match TRBD2. J lost 0 bases, V lost 1 base, and 16 bases had no gene match. The CDR3 consists of 21 residues. CDR1 and CDR2 from the germline V gene are SGHRS and YFSETQ. CDR3 bases: TGCGCCAGCAGCTTGTTCATTAGCGGGGGGCATCAAACAAGCTCCTACAATGAGCAGTTCTTC. It specifies CASSLFISGGHQTSSYNEQFF.

The chain joins TRBV28 to TRBJ1-4; TRBD1 agrees at 8 bases. The junction had 3 bases not matched to a gene; V was cut back by 4 bases and J by 8 bases. The CDR3 runs to 13 residues. Germline values: CDR1 MDHEN, CDR2 SYDVKM. CDR3: CASSSTGVEKLFF. CDR3 DNA sequence: TGTGCCAGCAGTTCGACAGGGGTAGAAAAACTGTTTTTT.

This clone appeared a few times. The chain couples TRBV4-1 to TRBJ2-7, with 8 bases lining up with TRBD1. CDR1 is MGHRA, CDR2 YSYEKL, per germline. CDR3 length: 14 amino acids. Trimming removed 5 bases from V and 5 bases from J; junction bases left unmatched: 8. The CDR3 DNA sequence: TGCGCCAGCAGCTCCCGGACAGGGTGGGACGAGCAGTACTTC. It encodes CASSSRTGWDEQYF.

The chain carries TRBV6-1 and TRBJ1-2; 9 bases are a match to TRBD1. The CDR3 has 12 amino acids. V lost 4 bases, J lost 6 bases, and 0 bases stayed unmatched. Germline V gene lookup returns CDR1 MNHNS and CDR2 SASEGT. The CDR3 sequence is CASSGTGDGYTF. DNA for the CDR3: TGTGCCAGCAGTGGGACAGGGGATGGCTACACCTTC.

V is TRBV6-1 and J is TRBJ1-2; D gene uncertain. The germline CDR1 and CDR2 sequences are MNHNS and SASEGT. The CDR3 sequence is 13 residues long. The V end lost 8 bases, the J end lost 0 bases, and 10 bases lay between the germline ends. This CDR3 reads CASAPGTNYGYTF. The DNA for the CDR3 is TGTGCCAGCGCCCCGGGTACTAACTATGGCTACACCTTC.

CDR3 bases: TGTGCCAGCAGTTCACAGGGGGCAGTAAGCACTGAAGCTTTCTTT. Translating gives CASSSQGAVSTEAFF. The chain combines TRBV6-5 with TRBJ1-1, with 9 bases matching TRBD1. CDR3 length: 15 amino acids. J gave up 4 bases and V 4 bases, and 7 bases lay outside the gene matches. Germline CDR1 and CDR2: MNHEY and SVGAGI.

This clone occurred a few times. The CDR3 sequence: CASSDGLAGGDTQYF. CDR3 nucleotides: TGTGCCAGCAGTGACGGACTAGCGGGGGGAGATACGCAGTATTTT. The rearrangement uses TRBV6-4 and TRBJ2-3, with TRBD2 matching over 14 bases. The CDR3 totals 15 residues. Germline V lookup: CDR1 MRHNA, CDR2 SNTAGT. J was trimmed by 5 bases and V by 2 bases; bases with no gene match: 0.

Points on this clone: The same CDR3 arises from other DNA sequences in this sample as well. The chain employs TRBV30 and TRBJ2-7, with 8 bases aligning to TRBD1. The CDR3 runs to 14 residues. Unmatched junction bases numbered 6, after V lost 2 bases and J lost 3 bases. Germline V gene lookup returns CDR1 GTSNPN and CDR2 SVGIG (reference sequence). The CDR3: CAWSPGTGYYEQYF. The CDR3 DNA reads TGTGCCTGGAGTCCCGGGACAGGCTACTACGAGCAGTACTTC.

The chain carries TRBV7-9 and TRBJ1-1; TRBD1 is a possible D gene (5 bases). With 1 base removed from V and 10 bases from J, the gap between germline ends came to 13 bases. Germline V gene sequence: CDR1 SEHNR, CDR2 FQNEAQ (reference sequence). CDR3 size: 13 residues. For the CDR3, the DNA is TGTGCCAGCAGCTTAGGGGCAGGGCCTTTAGCTTTCTTT. This sequence encodes CASSLGAGPLAFF.

The chain recombines TRBV5-4 with TRBJ1-1, with D unresolved. Trimming left V 3 bases short and J 1 base short, with 10 bases between. CDR3 size: 14 residues. Germline CDR1 is SGHNT and CDR2 is YYREEE (reference sequence). As DNA, the CDR3 is TGTGCCAGCAGCTGGGAGGTGGGGAACACTGAAGCTTTCTTT. Encoded protein: CASSWEVGNTEAFF.

CDR3 sequence reads: CASSSGLAGGFSYNEQFF. The CDR3 DNA sequence: TGCGCCAGCAGCTCGGGACTAGCGGGGGGTTTCTCCTACAATGAGCAGTTCTTC. V is TRBV5-1 and J is TRBJ2-1, with 15 bases identical to TRBD2. Trimming took 3 bases from V and 0 from J; bases not matched to a gene: 4. CDR1 is SGHRS, CDR2 YFSETQ, per germline. This CDR3 contains 18 residues. The full variable domain, with the rest looked up from reference TRBV5-1 and TRBJ2-1, is KAGVTQTPRYLIKTRGQQVTLSCSPISGHRSVSWYQQTPGQGLQFLFEYFSETQRNKGNFPGRFSGRQFSNSRSEMNVSTLELGDSALYLCASSSGLAGGFSYNEQFFGPGTRLTVL.

The chain employs TRBV2 and TRBJ2-5; 7 positions match TRBD1. The ends lost 8 bases at V and 5 bases at J; junction bases unmatched: 8. The CDR3 is 13 amino acids. The V gene's germline CDR1 is SNHLY and CDR2 FYNNEI. The DNA for the CDR3 is TGTGCCAGCCCGACAGGGCGTTGGGAGACCCAGTACTTC. Translating gives CASPTGRWETQYF. The full variable domain, its missing parts supplied by reference TRBV2 and TRBJ2-5, is EPEVTQTPSHQVTQMGQEVILRCVPISNHLYFYWYRQILGQKVEFLVSFYNNEISEKSEIFDDQFSVERPDGSNFTLKIRSTKLEDSAMYFCASPTGRWETQYFGPGTRLLVL.

CDR3 region: CASRDRGEEKLFF. The CDR3, as DNA: TGTGCCAGCAGGGACAGGGGAGAGGAAAAACTGTTTTTT. The V gene is TRBV28, the J gene TRBJ1-4, with TRBD1 identical over 9 bases. Looked up from germline, CDR1 is MDHEN and CDR2 is SYDVKM. J lost 8 bases, V lost 6 bases, and 4 bases had no gene match. This CDR3 is 13 amino acids long.

This sequence joins TRBV13 and TRBJ1-1; 7 bases agree with TRBD1. From germline, CDR1 is PRHDT and CDR2 FYEKMQ (reference sequence). This CDR3 has 15 residues. V was pared by 4 bases and J by 4 bases, with 9 bases of the junction left unmatched. The CDR3, as DNA: TGTGCCAGCAGCTCACAGGGGATTATTGGCACTGAAGCTTTCTTT. Amino acids: CASSSQGIIGTEAFF.

The CDR3 sequence: CASSPRGTGELFF. CDR3 nucleotides: TGTGCCAGCAGTCCACGGGGTACCGGGGAGCTGTTTTTT. The chain employs TRBV11-1 and TRBJ2-2; possibly TRBD2 for D (5 bases). The germline gives CDR1 SGHAT, CDR2 FQDESV (reference sequence). The ends were cut back, 6 bases at V and 5 bases at J, with 10 bases in the middle. The CDR3 spans 13 residues.

This clone occurred a few times. This chain links TRBV7-2 with TRBJ1-1; no firm D call. The ends were cut back, 8 bases at V and 5 bases at J, with 9 bases in the middle. Looked up from germline, CDR1 is SGHTA and CDR2 is FQGNSA. CDR3 length equals 11 residues. The CDR3 DNA is TGTGCCAGCTTATGGCTTACTGAAGCTTTCTTT. This encodes CASLWLTEAFF.

The chain combines TRBV1 with TRBJ1-5. TRBV1 is marked as a pseudogene. The CDR3 contains 15 residues. In nucleotides, the CDR3 is TGCACCAGCAGCCCGCGGGAGGAATTAAATCAGCCCCAGCATTTT. Encoded protein: CTSSPREELNQPQHF.